This TCR beta chain was retrieved from a study of cytomegalovirus exposure and HLA in healthy donors. General study findings and limits: Researchers reported that three CMV-associated chains were confirmed in vitro as CMV antigen-specific. Whilst most TCR sequences proved rare, a subset of public TCRs occurred across many donors.

The study ran its PCR with 60 Vbeta and 13 Jbeta primers. Under the authors' procedure: A follow-up analysis tallied around 80 million unique TCR beta chains, roughly 11 million shared. Assay used: immunoSEQ multiplex PCR; TCRdb lists only in-frame clones, some missing. The DNA gave D and trimming, while V, J and clone size come from that table. The table has around 140,000 clones, about 76% seen once. From germline, CDR1 is LNHDA and CDR2 SQIVND (reference sequence). Between the trimmed V and J ends, which lost 5 bases and 5 bases, there was a span of 18 bases. This CDR3 is 15 amino acids long. This clone was observed a handful of times. Its specificity is unknown. These donors counted as nominally healthy when sampled, but unrecorded immune exposures were likely.

Sequencing used PBMCs. The chain couples TRBV19 to TRBJ1-2, with unresolved D. This sequence was found in a woman between 40 and 55 years old in good health and CMV-seronegative. CDR3 nucleotides: TGTGCCAGTAGTCCAGCGGAAGGACGGTGGTATGGCTACACCTTC. Its protein is CASSPAEGRWYGYTF.